Presented here are 24 T cell receptor beta chains from one specimen sequenced in a study of T cells in Graves' hyperthyroidism and ophthalmopathy (dated by TCRdb to the late 2010s). The library was built by means of multiplex PCR. The sample was run on an Illumina HiSeq 2000. Amplification of TCR beta CDR3 regions was carried out from RNA transcripts. For the first round of RT-PCR on the TCR CDR3, the HTBI primer set was used together with the Qiagen OneStep RT-PCR kit. TCRdb itself trimmed the public reads at Q25 with fastp, ran MiXCR and retained productive beta chains. Every entry covers one CDR3 protein and lists the most common genes and DNA from its rows. The sample table contains over 200,000 distinct CDR3 sequences; only one count was recorded for approximately 14% of them. About an eighth of the sample goes to the ten largest clones. The sequenced sample consisted of blood. These receptors were obtained from a woman in her thirties or forties with Graves' hyperthyroidism that later progressed to Graves' ophthalmopathy.

This clonotype was seen at least ten times. The chain has TRBV28 and TRBJ1-2, with a tentative D call TRBD1 (6 bases). The V and J ends lost 3 bases and 4 bases respectively, with 12 bases between them. Germline CDR1 and CDR2: MDHEN and SYDVKM. The CDR3 is 14 residues long. The CDR3 here is CASSFRGRLYGYTF. CDR3 nucleotide sequence: TGTGCCAGCAGTTTCAGGGGACGACTCTATGGCTACACCTTC.

The V call is TRBV19, the J call TRBJ1-2; perhaps TRBD1 as D (6 bases). The germline CDR1 and CDR2 sequences are LNHDA and SQIVND (reference sequence). Between the trimmed V and J ends, which lost 8 bases and 1 base, there was a span of 11 bases. There are 13 residues in the CDR3. The CDR3 nucleotides read TGTGCCAGTCAAGCACAGGGTAACTATGGCTACACCTTC. As protein: CASQAQGNYGYTF.

The sample holds many counts of this clonotype. This chain joins TRBV5-1 and TRBJ1-5, with TRBD1 as a possible D gene (5 bases). The germline V gene has CDR1 SGHRS and CDR2 YFSETQ. V dropped 4 bases and J dropped 0 bases, with 11 bases sitting between them. This CDR3 spans 15 amino acids. DNA of the CDR3: TGCGCCAGCAGCCCGGGGCCATATAGCAATCAGCCCCAGCATTTT. It yields the protein CASSPGPYSNQPQHF.

The chain joins TRBV10-3 to TRBJ2-5, with 12 positions matching TRBD2. Germline V gene data show CDR1 as ENHRY and CDR2 as SYGVKD. V dropped 2 bases and J dropped 7; count of bases not matched to a gene: 2. CDR3 length equals 14 residues. The CDR3: CAISEPSGGGTQYF. The CDR3, as DNA: TGTGCCATCAGTGAGCCTAGCGGGGGGGGGACCCAGTACTTC.

This clonotype was picked up many times. The chain links TRBV19 to TRBJ2-3, with D possibly being TRBD2 (5 bases). Trimming shortened V by 6 bases and J by 5 bases, and 18 bases separated the two germline ends. The germline V gene has CDR1 LNHDA and CDR2 SQIVND (reference sequence). The CDR3 has 15 residues. The DNA of the CDR3 is TGTGCCAGTAGACGGACGGAGGTTAAGCGAGATACGCAGTATTTT. Amino acid sequence: CASRRTEVKRDTQYF. The variable domain in full, completed from reference TRBV19 and TRBJ2-3, reads DGGITQSPKYLFRKEGQNVTLSCEQNLNHDAMYWYRQDPGQGLRLIYYSQIVNDFQKGDIAEGYSVSREKKESFPLTVTSAQKNPTAFYLCASRRTEVKRDTQYFGPGTRLTVL.

There are a few counts of this clonotype. This may stem from a read error, because a much larger clone lies one nucleotide away. The genes are TRBV11-1 and TRBJ2-1; D possibly corresponds to TRBD2 (5 bases). This CDR3 contains 14 residues. Germline-derived CDR1 and CDR2 are SGHAT and FQDESV (reference sequence). Here the CDR3 reads CASSFAGSYNGQFF. The CDR3 DNA is TGTGCCAGCAGCTTCGCGGGCTCTTATAATGGGCAGTTCTTC.

With regard to this clonotype: Since a much larger clone is just one base distant, this may be a read error. V and J are TRBV3-1 and TRBJ2-6; D unresolved. Trimming took 3 bases from V and 2 from J, leaving 5 bases between them. Germline V gene lookup returns CDR1 LGHDT and CDR2 YNNKEL (reference sequence). The length of the CDR3 is 14 residues. CDR3 loop: CASSHIPGANVLTF. CDR3 in DNA: TGTGCCAGCAGCCATATTCCTGGGGCCAACGTCCTGACTTTC.

Ten or more counts support this clonotype. The chain joins TRBV5-6 to TRBJ1-1; D gene uncertain. Germline V gives CDR1 SGHDT, CDR2 YYEEEE. This CDR3 has 13 residues. V lost 0 bases to trimming and J lost 4 bases, with 7 bases between them. The CDR3 nucleotides read TGTGCCAGCAGCTTGGGGACGGGCACTGAAGCTTTCTTT. This gives the protein CASSLGTGTEAFF.

This clonotype was counted many times. The gene calls are TRBV30 and TRBJ2-2, with D possibly matching TRBD1 (6 bases). There are 14 residues in the CDR3. Germline values: CDR1 GTSNPN, CDR2 SVGIG (reference sequence). Trimming removed 3 bases at V and 5 bases at J, with 13 bases between. CDR3 bases: TGTGCCTGGAGCAGGGGACCACGTACCGGGGAGCTGTTTTTT. As protein: CAWSRGPRTGELFF.

This clonotype was picked up a small number of times. The chain has TRBV20-1 and TRBJ2-5, with D possibly called TRBD1 or TRBD2 (5 bases each). Germline CDR1 reads DFQATT; CDR2 reads SNEGSKA (reference sequence). The CDR3 extends over 13 amino acids. The V and J ends lost 5 bases and 6 bases respectively, with 16 bases between them. The chain's CDR3 is CSAGGWVVQTQYF. Written as DNA, the CDR3 is TGCAGTGCTGGGGGTTGGGTTGTTCAGACCCAGTACTTC.

This clonotype was picked up a small number of times. One junction end does not reproduce the germline sequence, and a read error may be involved. The rearrangement links TRBV28 to TRBJ1-6, with D unresolved. Germline CDR1 reads MDHEN; CDR2 reads SYDVKM. This CDR3 is 14 amino acids long. CDR3 residues: CASGLNGDNSPLHF. Written as DNA, the CDR3 is TGTGCCAGCGGTTTAAACGGAGATAATTCACCCCTCCACTTT.

In this sample, this clonotype turned up many times. The chain carries TRBV27 and TRBJ1-2; 10 nucleotides align to TRBD1. J lost 4 bases, V lost 5 bases, and 1 base had no gene match. Germline CDR1 MNHEY, CDR2 SMNVEV (reference sequence). The CDR3 is 13 amino acids. CDR3 DNA sequence: TGTGCCAGCAGTCGACAGGGGGCCTATGGCTACACCTTC. Translating gives CASSRQGAYGYTF.

In this sample, this clonotype turned up many times. This chain joins TRBV27 and TRBJ2-2; no reliable D call. With 5 bases removed from V and 6 bases from J, the gap between germline ends came to 16 bases. Looked up from germline, CDR1 is MNHEY and CDR2 is SMNVEV (reference sequence). CDR3 size: 15 residues. This chain's CDR3 is CASSLLRNAAGELFF. Here the CDR3 DNA reads TGTGCCAGCAGTCTCCTCCGTAACGCGGCCGGGGAGCTGTTTTTT.

This clonotype was detected many times. This CDR3 is CASSLRGWRVQPQHF. As DNA, the CDR3 is TGTGCCAGCAGTCTCAGGGGATGGAGGGTTCAGCCCCAGCATTTT. The J gene is TRBJ1-5, the V gene TRBV27; possibly TRBD1 for D (6 bases). V was shortened by 5 bases and J by 6 bases, with 17 bases between the two germline ends. This CDR3 comprises 15 residues. CDR1 and CDR2 (germline): MNHEY, SMNVEV (reference sequence).

The rearrangement joins TRBV27 to TRBJ1-5; weak D call: TRBD1 (5 bases). The CDR3 spans 16 residues. Germline lookup yields CDR1 MNHEY and CDR2 SMNVEV (reference sequence). The CDR3 DNA reads TGTACCAACAGTTTATTTTTAGGGGCCGCCAATCAGCCCCAGCATTTT. This translates into CTNSLFLGAANQPQHF.

This clonotype appeared many times. V is TRBV6-1 and J is TRBJ2-1; tentatively, D is TRBD2 (5 bases). This CDR3 comprises 13 residues. The germline CDR1 and CDR2 sequences are MNHNS and SASEGT. The V end was cut by 8 bases, the J end by 7 bases, with 15 bases between. The CDR3 region has the DNA TGTGCCAGCTCAGGACGGGAAGGTAATGAGCAGTTCTTC. It yields the protein CASSGREGNEQFF.

The CDR3 region is CASSGRDRPSNYGYTF. As DNA, the CDR3 is TGTGCCAGCTCCGGCCGGGACAGACCATCTAACTATGGCTACACCTTC. The gene calls are TRBV28 and TRBJ1-2, with 7 bases fitting TRBD1. The CDR3 extends over 16 amino acids. Germline V CDR1 and CDR2: MDHEN, SYDVKM. Germline trimming cut 8 bases from V and 0 bases from J; bases unmatched to any gene: 12.

This clonotype was counted many times. The chain joins TRBV6-1 to TRBJ1-1; 8 nucleotides line up with TRBD1. The germline V gene encodes CDR1 MNHNS and CDR2 SASEGT. This CDR3 contains 13 residues. J lost 5 bases, V lost 6 bases, and 5 bases had no gene match. The CDR3 DNA is TGTGCCAGCAGCCCCAGGGGGCGGACTGAAGCTTTCTTT. Residues: CASSPRGRTEAFF.

This clonotype was observed at least ten times. The rearrangement joins TRBV5-1 to TRBJ2-1; TRBD1 agrees at 10 bases. The trim removed 5 bases at V and 7 bases at J, leaving 15 bases unmatched. The CDR3 is made up of 17 amino acids. CDR1 SGHRS and CDR2 YFSETQ come from the germline V gene. The CDR3 reads CASSLGAGTGVRNEQFF. CDR3 coding DNA: TGCGCCAGCAGTCTGGGCGCTGGGACAGGGGTTAGGAATGAGCAGTTCTTC.

This clonotype was counted many times. The rearrangement uses TRBV3-1 and TRBJ2-5; the D gene is possibly TRBD2 (7 bases). The germline V gene encodes CDR1 LGHDT and CDR2 YNNKEL (reference sequence). The CDR3 extends over 14 amino acids. The V and J ends lost 6 bases and 5 bases respectively, with 16 bases between them. The CDR3 nucleotides read TGTGCCAGCAGGGGAAGGGGGGAGGGCGAGACCCAGTACTTC. Encoded protein: CASRGRGEGETQYF.

This clonotype appeared many times. The rearrangement joins TRBV9 to TRBJ2-1; no reliable D call. The V gene lost 0 bases and the J gene lost 9 bases, with 7 bases spanning the gap. The CDR3 covers 12 residues. The germline V gene has CDR1 SGDLS and CDR2 YYNGEE. Here the CDR3 reads CASSVVFGEQFF. Written as DNA, the CDR3 is TGTGCCAGCAGCGTAGTGTTTGGTGAGCAGTTCTTC.

This clonotype was found many times. The chain has TRBV5-1 and TRBJ1-1, with TRBD1 matching over 10 bases. With 4 bases clipped from V and 5 bases from J, the junction kept 8 bases outside the gene matches. The CDR3 is made up of 15 amino acids. Germline V gene sequence: CDR1 SGHRS, CDR2 YFSETQ. DNA of the CDR3: TGCGCCAGCAGCCTTAGGACAGGGGGGTATACTGAAGCTTTCTTT. Translation: CASSLRTGGYTEAFF.

This clonotype was seen repeatedly, ten times or more. The rearrangement joins TRBV20-1 to TRBJ1-1; no definite D call. The germline gives CDR1 DFQATT, CDR2 SNEGSKA (reference sequence). V dropped 3 bases and J dropped 3 bases, with 8 bases sitting between them. The CDR3 is made up of 12 amino acids. The CDR3 protein is CSASLQHTEAFF. The CDR3 bases are TGCAGTGCTAGTTTGCAACACACTGAAGCTTTCTTT.

This clonotype came up many times. The CDR3 spells CASSVAPFLAGAYEQYF. The CDR3 region has the DNA TGTGCCAGCAGCGTAGCCCCCTTTCTAGCGGGCGCCTACGAGCAGTACTTC. The chain recombines TRBV9 with TRBJ2-7; 8 bases are shared with TRBD2. This CDR3 region has 17 residues. The V and J ends lost 0 bases and 2 bases, in that order; junction bases with no gene match: 10. The germline gives CDR1 SGDLS, CDR2 YYNGEE.